The TCR beta chain described here comes from a study of glioma-infiltrating T cells after dendritic cell vaccination listed by TCRdb under 2016. Some background on the complete study: A cohort of roughly 15 glioblastoma patients from Phase I and II dendritic cell vaccination trials was included, of whom 9 were newly diagnosed and 6 had recurrent disease. Patients received autologous tumor lysate-pulsed dendritic cell vaccination between the early 2000s and the early 2010s. The vaccine consisted of monocyte-derived dendritic cells cultured approximately seven days with IL-4 and GM-CSF, then pulsed overnight with autologous tumor lysate. Each patient got three intradermal injections of the dendritic cell vaccine, spaced at biweekly intervals, in the arm below the axilla. Tumor-infiltrating lymphocyte content was quantified and tumor and blood repertoires were compared in dendritic cell-vaccinated glioblastoma patients by deep sequencing of TCR beta CDR3 regions. Survival after dendritic cell vaccination was correlated with TCR sequencing metrics, including TIL content and tumor-blood repertoire overlap. Beyond this particular receptor, the publication reports: After dendritic cell vaccination, a higher estimated pretreatment TIL content predicted longer time to progression and overall survival. The cohort was small and heterogeneous, with few patients having full blood and tumor sets and even fewer initial-recurrent tumor pairs. TCR clonality showed no direct relationship with survival, which suggests that a diverse polyclonal response may be important. The TCR overlap response model with three groups was called speculative and said to need prospective validation.

TCRB CDR3 regions were amplified from approximately 2 ug genomic DNA, or all available DNA if less, using the immunoSEQ assay. Multiplex PCR used 60 forward primers for TCR V beta segments and 13 reverse primers for J beta segments. To estimate the number of reads per starting template, synthetic control templates were added to each sample at limiting dilution. Sequencing produced 87 bp reads on the Illumina HiSeq System. Concerning the study's data processing: PCR and sequencing errors were removed by a nearest neighbor algorithm that merged closely related sequences. TCR overlap was measured as the percentage of unique tumor TCR beta sequences also present in the same patient's peripheral blood. The clones in this table, taken by TCRdb from immuneACCESS, are in-frame only. Not every clone is retained; where verified, under half of the shortfall comes from an unresolved V gene, and the cause of the rest is unknown. V and J calls and clone size are those listed in that table; D and trimming were worked out from the DNA. For this sample the table gives around 92,000 clones, of which 80% were detected only once. Approximately 5.4% of the sample is held by the ten biggest clonotypes.

The label giving this sample's time point can be read as: after dendritic cell vaccination, including at tumor progression/relapse. Selection of patients required sufficient residual fresh-frozen tumor tissue and over two years of available survival data. None of the glioblastoma patients carried an isocitrate dehydrogenase mutation, although molecular status otherwise varied. PBMC were collected before vaccination, two weeks after the third vaccination, and at tumor progression when it occurred. Genomic DNA was extracted with the Qiagen DNeasy Blood extraction Kit. Trimming costs V 6 bases and J 1 base, and their ends lie 9 bases apart. Reading from cysteine to phenylalanine, the CDR3 counts 13 amino acids. The sequence is cut down to CDR3 DNA, 39 bases in frame from base 1. Via the germline V gene, CDR1 is MNHEY and CDR2 SVGAGI. Details on this clone: The antigen it binds to is not known. The record has no base qualities; no much larger clone is one base away.

The chain links TRBV6-5 with TRBJ1-1, with TRBD1 as a weak D call on 5 bases. This receptor was taken from a human donor with glioblastoma. The specimen comprised blood, sampled after dendritic cell vaccination. The CDR3 protein is CASRLGQNTEAFF. Read as DNA, the sequence is TGTGCCAGCAGGTTAGGACAGAACACTGAAGCTTTCTTT.